The 9 T cell receptor beta chains given below trace back to one sample, sequenced in a study of immune evolution from preneoplasia to lung adenocarcinoma. Only in-frame clones appear in the TCRdb table, and some are missing; sequencing was by immunoSEQ multiplex PCR. The sample has around 11,000 clones; over 70% are singletons. What was sequenced was FFPE minimally invasive lung adenocarcinoma tissue. Receptor source: a person aged 60-80 years with lung adenocarcinoma.

This rearrangement joins TRBV11-2 to TRBJ1-4, with D unresolved. This CDR3 has 16 amino acids. V was trimmed by 2 bases and J by 8 bases, leaving 18 bases between them. Per the germline V gene, CDR1 is SGHAT and CDR2 is FQNNGV. The CDR3 DNA reads as TGTGCCAGCAGCTTAAATTTTGGGTTGTATGGGGAAAAACTGTTTTTT. This encodes CASSLNFGLYGEKLFF.

The chain is built from TRBV18 and TRBJ2-3; D is undetermined. V was trimmed by 2 bases and J by 0 bases, leaving 9 bases between them. This CDR3 is 15 amino acids long. From germline, CDR1 is KGHSH and CDR2 LQKENI. In nucleotides, the CDR3 is TGTGCCAGCTCACCAGCTACATCTAGCACAGATACGCAGTATTTT. This encodes CASSPATSSTDTQYF.

J is TRBJ1-1 and V is TRBV29-1; D gene ambiguous. V lost 4 bases, J lost 3 bases, and 3 bases lay in between. Germline-derived CDR1 and CDR2 are SQVTM and ANQGSEA. The CDR3 sequence is 10 residues long. The CDR3 DNA reads as TGCAGCGTTGGGTACACTGAAGCTTTCTTT. This codes for CSVGYTEAFF.

V and J are TRBV9 and TRBJ1-2; 8 bases align to TRBD1. The CDR3 length is 13 residues. The germline CDR1 and CDR2 sequences are SGDLS and YYNGEE. The trim removed 6 bases at V and 8 bases at J, leaving 9 bases unmatched. The DNA of the CDR3 is TGTGCCAGCACCCTCCGGGACAGGTCCGGCTACACCTTC. This codes for CASTLRDRSGYTF.

This clone came up once. The chain recombines TRBV9 with TRBJ1-3, with D maybe TRBD1 (5 bases). CDR1 SGDLS and CDR2 YYNGEE come from the germline V gene. The CDR3 totals 17 residues. V lost 0 bases and J lost 1, with 14 bases in between. The CDR3 nucleotides are TGTGCCAGCAGCGTAGAGGGTCGGGGGTTATCTGGAAACACCATATATTTT. Its translation: CASSVEGRGLSGNTIYF.

J is TRBJ2-5 and V is TRBV5-4, with a possible D match to TRBD2 (7 bases). CDR1 and CDR2 (germline): SGHNT, YYREEE (reference sequence). CDR3 length: 15 amino acids. Trimming left V 4 bases short and J 5 bases short, with 18 bases between. The CDR3 spells CASSPGGHSRETQYF. CDR3 DNA: TGTGCCAGCAGCCCGGGGGGCCACTCCCGGGAGACCCAGTACTTC.

CDR3 in amino acids: CASSFQGAREQYF. DNA for the CDR3: TGCGCCAGCAGCTTCCAGGGGGCTCGGGAGCAGTACTTC. J is TRBJ2-7 and V is TRBV5-1; 8 nucleotides match TRBD1. Trimming at V came to 2 bases and at J to 7 bases, leaving 5 bases not matched to a gene. From germline, CDR1 is SGHRS and CDR2 YFSETQ. The CDR3 loop spans 13 amino acids.

This clone has only one observation. This sequence joins TRBV18 and TRBJ1-1; 7 positions agree with TRBD1. After removal of 5 bases from V and 2 bases from J, the junction contained 8 bases not matched to a gene. Germline values: CDR1 KGHSH, CDR2 LQKENI. The CDR3 has 15 residues. As DNA, the CDR3 is TGTGCCAGCTCAGCCCTTAAGGGGGCAAACACTGAAGCTTTCTTT. This gives the protein CASSALKGANTEAFF.

This clone appeared once. The chain uses TRBV19 and TRBJ2-1; D call uncertain. V lost 4 bases, J lost 10 bases, and 14 bases lay in between. This CDR3 is 13 amino acids long. Germline loops: CDR1 LNHDA, CDR2 SQIVND (reference sequence). DNA for the CDR3: TGTGCCAGTAGTAACAAGCTGTTGGGCGAGCAGTTCTTC. Protein: CASSNKLLGEQFF.